This is a list of T cell receptor beta chains from one sample in a study of blood T cells in healthy people across ages. TCRdb re-called the 5' RACE reads with MiXCR, one entry per CDR3 protein. The data hold about 760,000 distinct CDR3 sequences, with around a quarter observed a single time. This sample also appeared in a second study, on T cells of mothers and their children.

Sequenced input: blood. These receptor sequences come from a boy aged 10-17 years in good health. CDR3s include the opening cysteine and the closing phenylalanine or tryptophan. The D gene is left open where the match is weak. Part of the rows lack a size; the others show once, few, many or a class for expanded clones.

>17|TRBV6-5|TRBD1|TRBJ1-2|many
TGTGCCAGCAGTCCCCCCGGGACAGGTGGTCTCTCCGGTGGCTACACCTTC
CASSPPGTGGLSGGYTF
>15|TRBV11-2|TRBD1|TRBJ2-7|.
TGTGCCAGCAGCTTCCCGGGACAGGAAAGCTACGAGCAGTACTTC
CASSFPGQESYEQYF
>16|TRBV7-2|TRBD2|TRBJ2-1|few
TGTGCCAGCAGCTCAGCGGGACTAGCGGGAACTAGTGAGCAGTTCTTC
CASSSAGLAGTSEQFF
>16|TRBV12-3/TRBV12-4|TRBD2|TRBJ2-5|few
TGTGCCAGCAGTTTATCCGGGGGGGCCGCCGGGGAGACCCAGTACTTC
CASSLSGGAAGETQYF
>15|TRBV7-8|.|TRBJ2-4|.
TGTGCCAGCAGCTTATACACGGTAGCCAAAAACATTCAGTACTTC
CASSLYTVAKNIQYF
>17|TRBV6-5|TRBD2|TRBJ2-1|few
TGTGCCAGCAGTTACTCGACTAGCGACAGCTCCTACAATGAGCAGTTCTTC
CASSYSTSDSSYNEQFF
>19|TRBV12-3/TRBV12-4|TRBD2|TRBJ2-5|few
TGTGCCAGCAGACAGAGGACTAGCGGGAGAGACGAGGACCGGGAGACCCAGTACTTC
CASRQRTSGRDEDRETQYF
>15|TRBV2|TRBD1|TRBJ1-5|few
TGTGCCAGCAGTGAAACAGGGGAGAGCAATCAGCCCCAGCATTTT
CASSETGESNQPQHF
>15|TRBV4-1|TRBD1|TRBJ2-3|.
TGCGCCAGCAGCCCGGGACAGGTCAGCACAGATACGCAGTATTTT
CASSPGQVSTDTQYF
>15|TRBV20-1|TRBD2|TRBJ2-7|few
TGCAGTGCTAGAGATCCTAGCGGGAGTATCAACGAGCAGTACTTC
CSARDPSGSINEQYF
>15|TRBV14|TRBD2|TRBJ2-5|few
TGTGCCAGCAGCCTCCCGGGACTAGGGTGGGAGACCCAGTACTTC
CASSLPGLGWETQYF
>16|TRBV20-1|.|TRBJ1-2|.
TGCAGTGTTCCGGGCCGGGGGCGAGGGGGTAGCTATGGCTACACCTTC
CSVPGRGRGGSYGYTF
>11|TRBV6-1|.|TRBJ1-1|few
TGTGCCAGCAGCATTGAATTTGAAGCTTTCTTT
CASSIEFEAFF
>17|TRBV24-1|.|TRBJ2-3|few
TGTGCCACCAGTGGGGTAGGGGACACGACCAAGGCAGATACGCAGTATTTT
CATSGVGDTTKADTQYF
>14|TRBV29-1|.|TRBJ2-1|.
TGCAGCGCCGTCTTCGAGAGCTCCTACAATGAGCAGTTCTTC
CSAVFESSYNEQFF
>12|TRBV20-1|.|TRBJ2-1|.
TGCAGTGCTAGTGTGGGGGTCGATGAGCAGTTCTTC
CSASVGVDEQFF
>15|TRBV28|TRBD2|TRBJ2-7|.
TGTGCCAGCAGGCCTACTAGCGGGAACACCTACGAGCAGTACTTC
CASRPTSGNTYEQYF
>17|TRBV6-5|TRBD2|TRBJ2-5|.
TGTGCCAGCAGTTACGGGCGGTATAGCGGGGCTAAAGAGACCCAGTACTTC
CASSYGRYSGAKETQYF
>12|TRBV24-1|.|TRBJ2-1|.
TGTGCCACCAAAGGAACCTACAATGAGCAGTTCTTC
CATKGTYNEQFF
>15|TRBV2|.|TRBJ2-7|few
TGTGCCAGCAGTGAAGGGGGCAGGGGCCCCTACGAGCAGTACTTC
CASSEGGRGPYEQYF
>15|TRBV6-2/TRBV6-3|TRBD2|TRBJ2-5|few
TGTGCCAGCAGCTCTGCCCTAGCGGGGGAAGAGACCCAGTACTTC
CASSSALAGEETQYF
>16|TRBV10-3|TRBD1|TRBJ1-2|few
TGTGCCACTACGGGACAGGTGGTCGGAGCTAACTATGGCTACACCTTC
CATTGQVVGANYGYTF
>14|TRBV29-1|TRBD2|TRBJ2-1|few
TGCAGCGTGCAAAGACTAGCGGGGTACAATGAGCAGTTCTTC
CSVQRLAGYNEQFF
>12|TRBV11-2|.|TRBJ1-2|.
TGTGCCAGCAGCCTACGGCACGAGGGCTACACCTTC
CASSLRHEGYTF
>16|TRBV29-1|TRBD1|TRBJ2-1|.
TGCAGCGTTGAGCGACAGCACCAAGGGGGCTCTTTCGGGCAGTTCTTC
CSVERQHQGGSFGQFF
>11|TRBV29-1|.|TRBJ2-5|.
TGCAGCGTTGCGCAGAAAGAGACCCAGTACTTC
CSVAQKETQYF
>14|TRBV19|.|TRBJ2-1|.
TGTGCCAGTAGTATGAAAGGGCCTTACAATGAGCAGTTCTTC
CASSMKGPYNEQFF
>15|TRBV5-1|.|TRBJ2-5|few
TGCGCCAGCAGCTTGGCAGGGACTGCGGGGGAGACCCAGTACTTC
CASSLAGTAGETQYF
>12|TRBV5-5|.|TRBJ2-5|once
TGTGCCAGCGCGGGACAGCAAGAGACCCAGTACTTC
CASAGQQETQYF
>13|TRBV27|.|TRBJ2-1|few
TGTGCCAGCAGTTTAAGGAAAAACAATGAGCAGTTCTTC
CASSLRKNNEQFF
>14|TRBV28|.|TRBJ2-5|.
TGTGCCACCGACTCAGCGGCCCTCGGAGAGACCCAGTACTTC
CATDSAALGETQYF
>16|TRBV5-4|TRBD1|TRBJ2-5|.
TGTGCCAGCAGCTCCCCGGGACAGGGACGGAAAGAGACCCAGTACTTC
CASSSPGQGRKETQYF
>15|TRBV10-2|.|TRBJ2-2|.
TGCGCCAGCAGTGAGTCGGCTAACGGATGGAGAGAGCTGTTTTTT
CASSESANGWRELFF
>15|TRBV28|.|TRBJ2-5|.
TGTGCCAGCAGTTTTGGGGGGCAGAACGGGAAGACCCAGCACTTC
CASSFGGQNGKTQHF
>14|TRBV2|TRBD1|TRBJ1-1|.
TGTGCCAGCTGGGGGGGACAGACCAACACTGAAGCTTTCTTT
CASWGGQTNTEAFF
>14|TRBV20-1|.|TRBJ2-2|.
TGCACTGCTAGAAAGGGAGTTGGGACCGGGGAGCTGTTTTTT
CTARKGVGTGELFF
>16|TRBV29-1|TRBD2|TRBJ2-6|.
TGCAGCGTTGGGAGCGGGAGGGGATCTGGGGCCAACGTCCTGACTTTC
CSVGSGRGSGANVLTF
>15|TRBV12-3/TRBV12-4|.|TRBJ2-3|few
TGTGCCAGCAGTTTAGTGGGATCCCGCACAGATACGCAGTATTTT
CASSLVGSRTDTQYF
>16|TRBV20-1|TRBD2|TRBJ2-5|many
TGCAGTGCTAGAGATGAGGTGGGAGGGCCTTCTGAGACCCAGTACTTC
CSARDEVGGPSETQYF
>12|TRBV7-8|.|TRBJ2-7|few
TGTACCAGCAGCTTAGTCGGCTACGAGCAGTACTTC
CTSSLVGYEQYF
>16|TRBV7-2|.|TRBJ2-1|.
TGTGCCAGCAGCTTAGGTAGGGCCGTCTCCTACAATGAGCAGTTCTTC
CASSLGRAVSYNEQFF
>18|TRBV12-3/TRBV12-4|TRBD1|TRBJ2-3|.
TGTGCCAGCAGTTTTAAGCCCGGGACAGGTCTTCTCGGGGATACGCAGTATTTT
CASSFKPGTGLLGDTQYF
>14|TRBV3-1|.|TRBJ2-1|few
TGTGCCAGCAGCCAAGATCCCCCGCACAATGAGCAGTTCTTC
CASSQDPPHNEQFF
>16|TRBV7-2|TRBD2|TRBJ2-7|.
TGTGCCAGCAGCTTCAGCCGTACAGATCTAGCGGGAGCGCAGTACTTC
CASSFSRTDLAGAQYF
>14|TRBV7-8|TRBD1|TRBJ1-2|.
TGTGCCAGCAGCTCAGAAACAGGGGTCGGTGGCTACACCTTC
CASSSETGVGGYTF
>15|TRBV27|.|TRBJ1-2|.
TGTGCCAGCAGTCGCTACGCGGCGGGTGAGGTTGGCTACACCTTC
CASSRYAAGEVGYTF
>12|TRBV5-6|.|TRBJ1-4|many
TGTGCCAGCAGCAGAAGTAATGAAAAACTGTTTTTT
CASSRSNEKLFF